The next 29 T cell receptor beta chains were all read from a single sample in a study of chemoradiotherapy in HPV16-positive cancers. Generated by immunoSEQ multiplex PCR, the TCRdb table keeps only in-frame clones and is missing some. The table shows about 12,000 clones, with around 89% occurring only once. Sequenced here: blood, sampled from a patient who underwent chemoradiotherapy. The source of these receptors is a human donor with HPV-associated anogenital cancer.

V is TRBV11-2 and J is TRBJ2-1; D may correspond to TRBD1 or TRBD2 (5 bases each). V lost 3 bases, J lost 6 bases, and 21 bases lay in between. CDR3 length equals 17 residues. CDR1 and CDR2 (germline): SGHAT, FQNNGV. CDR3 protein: CASSFGWGTTRLNEQFF. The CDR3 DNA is TGTGCCAGCAGCTTTGGGTGGGGGACCACTCGCCTCAATGAGCAGTTCTTC.

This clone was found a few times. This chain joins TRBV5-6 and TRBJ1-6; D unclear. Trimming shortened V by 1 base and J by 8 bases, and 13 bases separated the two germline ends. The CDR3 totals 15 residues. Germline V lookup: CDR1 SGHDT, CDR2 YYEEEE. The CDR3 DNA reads TGTGCCAGCAGCTTGTGGACGGTGTCCCATTCACCCCTCCACTTT. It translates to CASSLWTVSHSPLHF.

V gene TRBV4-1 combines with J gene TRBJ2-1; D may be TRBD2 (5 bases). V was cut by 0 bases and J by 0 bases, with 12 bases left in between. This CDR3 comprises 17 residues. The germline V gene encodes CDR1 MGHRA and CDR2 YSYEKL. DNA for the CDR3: TGCGCCAGCAGCCAAGATCCAGGACTTAACTCCTACAATGAGCAGTTCTTC. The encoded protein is CASSQDPGLNSYNEQFF.

CDR3 sequence: CASSFGGNTGELFF. In DNA form, the CDR3 reads TGTGCCAGCAGTTTCGGAGGGAACACCGGGGAGCTGTTTTTT. The rearrangement joins TRBV28 to TRBJ2-2, with D maybe TRBD2 (5 bases). The V end lost 3 bases, the J end lost 1 base, and 6 bases lay between the germline ends. Germline CDR1 and CDR2: MDHEN and SYDVKM. This CDR3 contains 14 residues.

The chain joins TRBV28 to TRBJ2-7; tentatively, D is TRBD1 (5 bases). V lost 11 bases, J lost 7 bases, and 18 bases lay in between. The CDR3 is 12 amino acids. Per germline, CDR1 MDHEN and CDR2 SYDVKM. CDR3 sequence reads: CAASSRAREQYF. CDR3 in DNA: TGTGCCGCGTCTTCCAGGGCAAGAGAGCAGTACTTC. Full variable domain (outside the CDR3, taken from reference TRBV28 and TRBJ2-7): DVKVTQSSRYLVKRTGEKVFLECVQDMDHENMFWYRQDPGLGLRLIYFSYDVKMKEKGDIPEGYSVSREKKERFSLILESASTNQTSMYLCAASSRAREQYFGPGTRLTVT.

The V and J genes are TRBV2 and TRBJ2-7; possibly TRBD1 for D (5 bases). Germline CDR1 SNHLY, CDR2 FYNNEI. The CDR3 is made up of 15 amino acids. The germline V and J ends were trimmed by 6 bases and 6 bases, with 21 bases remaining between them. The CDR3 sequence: CASRVRETASREQYF. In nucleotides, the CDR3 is TGTGCCAGCAGAGTCAGGGAAACGGCCTCTCGCGAGCAGTACTTC.

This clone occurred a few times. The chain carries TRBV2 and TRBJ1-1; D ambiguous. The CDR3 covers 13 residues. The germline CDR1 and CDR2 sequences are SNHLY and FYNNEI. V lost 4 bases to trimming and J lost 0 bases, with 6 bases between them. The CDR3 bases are TGTGCCAGCAGTGGCCCTTTGAACACTGAAGCTTTCTTT. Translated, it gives CASSGPLNTEAFF.

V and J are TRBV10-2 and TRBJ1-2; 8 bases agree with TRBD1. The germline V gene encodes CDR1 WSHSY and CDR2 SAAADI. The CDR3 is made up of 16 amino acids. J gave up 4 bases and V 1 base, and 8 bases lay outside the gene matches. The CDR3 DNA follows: TGCGCCAGCAGTGAGTTGGGGACAGGCGGACCCTATGGCTACACCTTC. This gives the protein CASSELGTGGPYGYTF.

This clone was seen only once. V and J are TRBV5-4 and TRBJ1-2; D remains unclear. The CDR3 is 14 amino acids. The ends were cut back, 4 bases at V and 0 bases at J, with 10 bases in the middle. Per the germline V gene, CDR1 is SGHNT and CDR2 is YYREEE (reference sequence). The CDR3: CASSVGGSNYGYTF. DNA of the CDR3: TGTGCCAGCAGCGTGGGCGGGTCTAACTATGGCTACACCTTC.

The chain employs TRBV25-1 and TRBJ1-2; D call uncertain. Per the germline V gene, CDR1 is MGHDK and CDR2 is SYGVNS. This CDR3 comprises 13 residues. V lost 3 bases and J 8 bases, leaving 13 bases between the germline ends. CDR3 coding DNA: TGTGCCAGCAGTGAGGAGGTATTGGAGGGCTACACCTTC. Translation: CASSEEVLEGYTF.

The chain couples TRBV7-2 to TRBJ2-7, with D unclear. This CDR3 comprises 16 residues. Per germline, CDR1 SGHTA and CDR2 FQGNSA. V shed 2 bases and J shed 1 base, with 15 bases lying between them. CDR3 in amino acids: CASSLNSLAGSYEQYF. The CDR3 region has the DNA TGTGCCAGCAGCTTAAATTCGCTCGCCGGATCCTACGAGCAGTACTTC.

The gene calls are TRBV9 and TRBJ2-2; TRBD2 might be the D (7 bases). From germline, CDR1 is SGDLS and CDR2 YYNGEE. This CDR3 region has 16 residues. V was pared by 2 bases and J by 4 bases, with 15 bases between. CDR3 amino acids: CASSVGAGEGTGELFF. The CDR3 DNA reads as TGTGCCAGCAGCGTGGGAGCAGGGGAGGGCACCGGGGAGCTGTTTTTT.

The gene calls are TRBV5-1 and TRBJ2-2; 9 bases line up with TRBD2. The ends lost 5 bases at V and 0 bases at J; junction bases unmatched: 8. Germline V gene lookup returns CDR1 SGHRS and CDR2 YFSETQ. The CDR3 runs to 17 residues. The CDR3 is CASSYGLASSNTGELFF. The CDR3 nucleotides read TGCGCCAGCAGTTATGGACTAGCGAGTTCGAACACCGGGGAGCTGTTTTTT.

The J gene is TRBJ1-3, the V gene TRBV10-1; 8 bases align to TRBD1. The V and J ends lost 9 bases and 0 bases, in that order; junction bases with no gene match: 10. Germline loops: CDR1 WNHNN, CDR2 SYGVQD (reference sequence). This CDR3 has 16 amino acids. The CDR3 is CARTSGQEYSGNTIYF. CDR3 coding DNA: TGCGCCAGGACCTCGGGACAGGAGTACTCTGGAAACACCATATATTTT.

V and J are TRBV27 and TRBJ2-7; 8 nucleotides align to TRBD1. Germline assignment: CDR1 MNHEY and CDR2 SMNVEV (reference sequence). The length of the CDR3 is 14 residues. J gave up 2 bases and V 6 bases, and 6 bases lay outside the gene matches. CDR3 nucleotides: TGTGCCAGCAGCCGGGACAGGCTTACCTACGAGCAGTACTTC. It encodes CASSRDRLTYEQYF.

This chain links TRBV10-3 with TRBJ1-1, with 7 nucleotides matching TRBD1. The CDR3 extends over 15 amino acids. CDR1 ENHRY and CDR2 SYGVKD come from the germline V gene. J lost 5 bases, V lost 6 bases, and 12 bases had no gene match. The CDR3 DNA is TGTGCCATCAGCGTAGACAGGGTTATACAAACTGAAGCTTTCTTT. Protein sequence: CAISVDRVIQTEAFF.

The CDR3 bases are TGTGCCAGCGGTCCTGCGGGGCCGGGTGAGCAGTACTTC. Encoded protein: CASGPAGPGEQYF. The chain couples TRBV5-4 to TRBJ2-7, with D maybe TRBD2 (6 bases). The CDR3 sequence is 13 residues long. CDR1 and CDR2 (germline): SGHNT, YYREEE (reference sequence). With 7 bases removed from V and 7 bases from J, the gap between germline ends came to 18 bases.

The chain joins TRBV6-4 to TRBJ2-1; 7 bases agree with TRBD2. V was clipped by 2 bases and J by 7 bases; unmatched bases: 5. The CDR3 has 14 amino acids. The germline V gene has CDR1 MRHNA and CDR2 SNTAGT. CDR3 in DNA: TGTGCCAGCAGTGACAGCGGGGTGGTTAATGAGCAGTTCTTC. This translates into CASSDSGVVNEQFF.

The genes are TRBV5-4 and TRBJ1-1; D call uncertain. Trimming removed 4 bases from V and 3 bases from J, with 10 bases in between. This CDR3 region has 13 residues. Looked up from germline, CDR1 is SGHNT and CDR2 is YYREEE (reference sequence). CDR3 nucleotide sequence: TGTGCCAGCAGCCTAGAGAGTTACACTGAAGCTTTCTTT. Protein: CASSLESYTEAFF.

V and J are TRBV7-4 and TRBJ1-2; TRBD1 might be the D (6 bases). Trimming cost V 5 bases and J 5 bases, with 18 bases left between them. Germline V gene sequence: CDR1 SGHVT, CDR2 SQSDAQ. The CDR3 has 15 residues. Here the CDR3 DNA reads TGTGCCAGCAGCACCTCCCCGGGACACCAATATGGCTACACCTTC. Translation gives CASSTSPGHQYGYTF.

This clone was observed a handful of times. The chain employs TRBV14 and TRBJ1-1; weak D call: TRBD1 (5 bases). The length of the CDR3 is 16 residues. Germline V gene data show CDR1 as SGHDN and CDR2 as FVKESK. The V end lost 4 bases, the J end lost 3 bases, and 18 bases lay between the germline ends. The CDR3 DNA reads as TGTGCCAGCAGCCCGAGGGGCCCTAAATCGTACACTGAAGCTTTCTTT. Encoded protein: CASSPRGPKSYTEAFF.

The CDR3 is CASSSRTLAGSNEQFF. In DNA form, the CDR3 reads TGTGCCAGCAGCTCACGGACACTAGCGGGGTCCAATGAGCAGTTCTTC. The chain links TRBV11-2 to TRBJ2-1, with 10 bases aligning to TRBD2. Germline loops: CDR1 SGHAT, CDR2 FQNNGV. This CDR3 contains 16 residues. J gave up 6 bases and V 4 bases, and 9 bases lay outside the gene matches. The whole variable domain, remainder taken from reference TRBV11-2 and TRBJ2-1, is EAGVAQSPRYKIIEKRQSVAFWCNPISGHATLYWYQQILGQGPKLLIQFQNNGVVDDSQLPKDRFSAERLKGVDSTLKIQPAKLEDSAVYLCASSSRTLAGSNEQFFGPGTRLTVL.

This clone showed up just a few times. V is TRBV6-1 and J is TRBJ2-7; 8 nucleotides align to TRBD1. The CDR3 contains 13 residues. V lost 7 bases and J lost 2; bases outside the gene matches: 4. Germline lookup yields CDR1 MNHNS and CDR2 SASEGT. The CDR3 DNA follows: TGTGCCAGCAAGGACAGGGACCCCTACGAGCAGTACTTC. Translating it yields CASKDRDPYEQYF.

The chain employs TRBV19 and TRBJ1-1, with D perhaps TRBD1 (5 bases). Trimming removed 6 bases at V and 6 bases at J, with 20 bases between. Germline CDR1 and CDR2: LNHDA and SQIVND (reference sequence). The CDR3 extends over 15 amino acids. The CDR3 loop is CASSAVSRGLPEAFF. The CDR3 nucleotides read TGTGCCAGTAGCGCCGTCTCAAGGGGATTACCTGAAGCTTTCTTT.

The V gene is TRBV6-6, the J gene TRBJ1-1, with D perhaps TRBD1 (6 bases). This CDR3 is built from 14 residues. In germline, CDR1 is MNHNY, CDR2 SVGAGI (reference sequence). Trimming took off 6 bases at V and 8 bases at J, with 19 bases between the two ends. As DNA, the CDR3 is TGTGCCAGCAGCTGGACAGATAAGGGGGTAGAAGCTTTCTTT. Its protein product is CASSWTDKGVEAFF.

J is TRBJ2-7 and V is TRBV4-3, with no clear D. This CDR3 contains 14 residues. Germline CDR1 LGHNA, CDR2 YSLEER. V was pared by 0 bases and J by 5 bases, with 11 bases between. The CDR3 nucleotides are TGCGCCAGCAGCCAAGATTTAGGGTTCGACGAGCAGTACTTC. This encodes CASSQDLGFDEQYF.

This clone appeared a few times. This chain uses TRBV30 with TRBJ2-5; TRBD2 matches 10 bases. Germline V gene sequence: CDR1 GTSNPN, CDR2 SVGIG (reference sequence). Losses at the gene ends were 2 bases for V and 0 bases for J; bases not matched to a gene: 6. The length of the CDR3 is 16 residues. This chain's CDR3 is CAWSTGLAANQETQYF. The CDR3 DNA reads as TGTGCCTGGAGTACAGGACTAGCGGCGAACCAAGAGACCCAGTACTTC.

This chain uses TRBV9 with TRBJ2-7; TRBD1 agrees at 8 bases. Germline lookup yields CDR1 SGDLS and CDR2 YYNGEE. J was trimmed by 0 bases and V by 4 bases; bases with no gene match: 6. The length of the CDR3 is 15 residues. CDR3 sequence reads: CASSSGQASSYEQYF. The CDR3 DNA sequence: TGTGCCAGCAGCTCGGGACAGGCCTCCTCCTACGAGCAGTACTTC.

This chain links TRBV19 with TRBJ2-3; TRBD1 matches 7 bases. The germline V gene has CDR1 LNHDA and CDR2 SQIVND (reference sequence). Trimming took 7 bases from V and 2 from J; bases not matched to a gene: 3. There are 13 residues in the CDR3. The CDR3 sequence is CASIGGHTDTQYF. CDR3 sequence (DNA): TGTGCCAGTATAGGGGGCCACACAGATACGCAGTATTTT.